The following is a T cell receptor (beta chain) sequence with its context. The sample originates from a study of regulatory T cells in long-lasting Graves disease. Trimming pared 5 bases from V and 7 bases from J, leaving 9 bases between. Germline V CDR1 and CDR2: MGHRA, YSYEKL. CDR3 length: 13 amino acids. Time point meaning: persistent/refractory GD, antithyroid drugs over 5 years with positive TRAb. RNA from PBMCs was the source of the TCR library. Building of the TCR beta libraries involved iRepertoire HTBI primers and Arm-PCR of CDR3 regions. MiXCR was run by TCRdb on the multiplex PCR reads, yielding one entry per CDR3 protein. This table has a few hundred thousand distinct CDR3 sequences, around a fifth appearing once.

The source of this sequence is a female donor with Graves disease. The rearrangement joins TRBV4-1 to TRBJ1-6, with D possibly being TRBD1 (5 bases). Sample: peripheral blood mononuclear cells (PBMCs), taken when the disease was refractory, from a patient treated with antithyroid drugs. The chain's CDR3 is CASSSPGNSPLHF. The CDR3 nucleotides read TGCGCCAGCAGCTCTCCAGGGAATTCACCCCTCCACTTT.